Listed below are T cell receptor beta chains from one sample, sequenced in a study of T cells in localized non-small cell lung cancer. The repertoire was sequenced with immunoSEQ multiplex PCR; TCRdb's copy has only in-frame clones and lacks some. Of over 5,500 clones in the sample, about 23% are singletons; the top ten hold 3.6%. Sequences were derived from lung tumor tissue, sampled before any cancer treatment. The origin of the receptors is a man aged 40 to 70 with stage III squamous cell lung carcinoma. CDR3s include the opening cysteine and the closing phenylalanine or tryptophan. The size of a clone is reported for some rows only, either as once, few or many, or as a class for expanded clones.

V gene | clone size | CDR3 protein
TRBV29-1 | - | CSVVLHTGNTIYF
TRBV9 | few | CASSGPTSGSPFKQFF
TRBV29-1 | few | CSVVGPQPEAFF
TRBV6-8 | few | CASSYGLSGRRETQYF
TRBV11-3 | few | CASSLGPGREGGYTF
TRBV19 | - | CASSSDLGGGLPYNEQFF
TRBV5-1 | once | CASSLDLRGPYEQYF
TRBV6-8 | few | CASGAGQGEGETQYF
TRBV6-8 | - | CASSYTRTGGYEQYF
TRBV5-1 | - | CASSWGTGEETQYF
TRBV28 | few | CASSRSSGGATDTQYF
TRBV11-3 | - | CASSLAGTVDNEKLFF
TRBV19 | - | CASSPGGRVFSGANVLTF
TRBV19 | - | CASSIDYVRVGISTDTQYF
TRBV11-3 | - | CASSTPGTVSGNTIYF
TRBV30 | few | CAWSAPGQGRIAFF
TRBV6-8 | few | CASSNTGGQPQHF
TRBV6-8 | few | CASSYYRGAGTGYTQYF
TRBV18 | - | CASSPRTVYGYTF
TRBV6-8 | few | CASRLAGGYNEQFF
TRBV28 | - | CASSVRGPYGYTF
TRBV19 | - | CASSYSRGGTDTQYF
TRBV6-8 | few | CASSEDRGVEDTQYF
TRBV30 | - | CAWSRPLIEQYF
TRBV6-8 | - | CASSYDGAASTDTQYF
TRBV11-3 | few | CASMPRVGWTEAFF
TRBV28 | medium-sized | CASNSLRDPPGDEQFF
TRBV19 | - | CASSTLAGGADTQYF
TRBV28 | - | CASRRSARPGTEAFF
TRBV11-3 | few | CASRPGLASDTQYF
TRBV11-3 | many | CASSSIGQGSPLHF
TRBV11-3 | - | CASSLGPPSSGNTIYF
TRBV30 | few | CAWSRTGDGQPQHF
TRBV11-3 | many | CASSLAGRPSFGYTF
TRBV10-3 | - | CAISEGQGNTEAFF
TRBV18 | - | CASSPRQGNYGYTF
TRBV15 | - | CATSTSSGRRTDTQYF
TRBV4-1 | few | CASSQDRMQGDTEAFF
TRBV30 | - | CAWPTGGEGSQETQYF
TRBV11-3 | - | CASSTSDIWAGELFF
TRBV28 | few | CASSPSGTYTEAFF
TRBV6-8 | few | CASRPGNSNQPQHF
TRBV19 | - | CASSIGGGIYEQYF
TRBV10-2 | - | CARDHPGLAGGPETQYF
TRBV11-3 | many | CASSADRGGYGYTF
TRBV18 | few | CASSPPVQPPFSGELFF
TRBV6-8 | few | CAITEGGQGSSGNTIYF
TRBV5-1 | few | CASSLVLAVRDEQFF
TRBV10-2 | - | CASGGGLAGNEQYF
TRBV30 | few | CAWSGLLGRIQETQYF
TRBV11-3 | few | CASSFRTTFGTQYF
TRBV1 | - | CASSQFRLNTEAFF